The 19 T cell receptor beta chains given below trace back to one sample, sequenced in a study of blood T cell repertoires in COVID-19. Assay: immunoSEQ multiplex PCR; the TCRdb copy retains only in-frame clones and omits some. The repertoire holds 350,000 to 500,000 clones, with 70% to 90% as singletons. The source material was peripheral blood. The receptors stem from a man between 18 and 35 years old with COVID-19, enrolled during active disease.

V is TRBV19 and J is TRBJ2-5, with 7 bases aligning to TRBD2. This CDR3 has 15 residues. Germline CDR1 is LNHDA and CDR2 is SQIVND (reference sequence). The J segment lost 5 bases and the V segment lost 0 bases, leaving 6 bases of the junction unmatched. The CDR3: CASSIDAGVQETQYF. The CDR3 nucleotides are TGTGCCAGTAGTATAGATGCGGGAGTCCAGGAGACCCAGTACTTC.

The chain couples TRBV5-6 to TRBJ2-7, with 15 bases lining up with TRBD2. The length of the CDR3 is 19 residues. Germline CDR1 is SGHDT and CDR2 is YYEEEE. V trimming: 0 bases; J trimming: 7 bases; junction bases outside the gene matches: 14. For the CDR3, the DNA is TGTGCCAGCAGCTTGGCTGGACTAGCGGGAGGGAGGTGGGCGCGGGAGCAGTACTTC. As protein: CASSLAGLAGGRWAREQYF.

This chain links TRBV30 with TRBJ2-2; D is possibly TRBD2 (5 bases). The CDR3 length is 15 residues. Germline V gene sequence: CDR1 GTSNPN, CDR2 SVGIG (reference sequence). V was shortened by 3 bases and J by 4 bases, with 15 bases between the two germline ends. The CDR3 loop is CAWRSGFTSTGELFF. CDR3 nucleotide sequence: TGTGCCTGGAGATCGGGATTTACGAGCACCGGGGAGCTGTTTTTT.

This clone came up once. This sequence joins TRBV27 and TRBJ1-6; TRBD1 might be the D (5 bases). The CDR3 extends over 14 amino acids. V was trimmed by 0 bases and J by 7 bases, leaving 7 bases between them. Germline values: CDR1 MNHEY, CDR2 SMNVEV (reference sequence). The CDR3 nucleotides are TGTGCCAGCAGTTTATCCAGGGCAAATTCACCCCTCCACTTT. Translated: CASSLSRANSPLHF.

The rearrangement uses TRBV20-1 and TRBJ2-1; D remains unclear. Trimming took 3 bases from V and 1 from J, leaving 10 bases between them. Germline values: CDR1 DFQATT, CDR2 SNEGSKA (reference sequence). There are 14 residues in the CDR3. CDR3 loop: CSASGRLSYNEQFF. The DNA of the CDR3 is TGCAGTGCTAGTGGTCGTTTATCCTACAATGAGCAGTTCTTC.

CDR3 residues: CASSEVRSGETQYF. Here the CDR3 DNA reads TGTGCCAGCAGTGAGGTCAGGTCAGGAGAGACCCAGTACTTC. The gene calls are TRBV2 and TRBJ2-5; D not resolved. Per the germline V gene, CDR1 is SNHLY and CDR2 is FYNNEI. The ends were cut back, 3 bases at V and 4 bases at J, with 12 bases in the middle. CDR3 length: 14 amino acids.

This chain joins TRBV10-3 and TRBJ2-7; 7 positions match TRBD1. The J segment lost 4 bases and the V segment lost 7 bases, leaving 10 bases of the junction unmatched. The germline V gene encodes CDR1 ENHRY and CDR2 SYGVKD. This CDR3 spans 14 amino acids. The DNA for the CDR3 is TGTGCCATCATGAGCCCGACAGGGATGTACGAGCAGTACTTC. It encodes CAIMSPTGMYEQYF.

The chain carries TRBV19 and TRBJ1-1, with D maybe TRBD1 (5 bases). The germline CDR1 and CDR2 sequences are LNHDA and SQIVND (reference sequence). Trimming took 7 bases from V and 0 from J, leaving 12 bases between them. The CDR3 spans 14 residues. The CDR3 nucleotides are TGTGCCAGTAACACGGGGGGTATGAACACTGAAGCTTTCTTT. Translated, it gives CASNTGGMNTEAFF.

This clone was seen just once. The chain couples TRBV19 to TRBJ2-1; 11 nucleotides line up with TRBD1. The J segment lost 6 bases and the V segment lost 5 bases, leaving 6 bases of the junction unmatched. This CDR3 has 15 amino acids. In germline, CDR1 is LNHDA, CDR2 SQIVND (reference sequence). The CDR3 nucleotides are TGTGCCAGTAGTCCAACCGGGACAGGGGGCAATGAGCAGTTCTTC. This encodes CASSPTGTGGNEQFF.

This clone has just one count. This rearrangement joins TRBV30 to TRBJ2-7, with 10 bases matching TRBD2. Trimming removed 6 bases from V and 0 bases from J; junction bases left unmatched: 5. This CDR3 spans 14 amino acids. Germline assignment: CDR1 GTSNPN and CDR2 SVGIG (reference sequence). The CDR3 sequence: CACFRTSGSYEQYF. The CDR3 DNA sequence: TGTGCCTGCTTTCGGACTAGCGGCTCCTACGAGCAGTACTTC.

This chain links TRBV19 with TRBJ2-7, with no clear D. The CDR3 has 14 amino acids. Germline V CDR1 and CDR2: LNHDA, SQIVND (reference sequence). V was pared by 5 bases and J by 4 bases, with 15 bases between. The chain's CDR3 is CASSLKTRLYEQYF. The DNA of the CDR3 is TGTGCCAGTAGTCTCAAGACACGTTTGTACGAGCAGTACTTC.

The chain joins TRBV19 to TRBJ2-7; no definite D call. V shed 3 bases and J shed 1 base, with 13 bases lying between them. The CDR3 sequence is 15 residues long. Germline-derived CDR1 and CDR2 are LNHDA and SQIVND (reference sequence). The chain's CDR3 is CASSMPGSLSYEQYF. CDR3 bases: TGTGCCAGTAGTATGCCCGGGTCCCTTTCCTACGAGCAGTACTTC.

This clone was seen more than once but under ten times. The genes are TRBV2 and TRBJ1-6; D is ambiguous. Germline values: CDR1 SNHLY, CDR2 FYNNEI. V shed 2 bases and J shed 7 bases, with 12 bases lying between them. The CDR3 loop spans 15 amino acids. The CDR3 DNA is TGTGCCAGCAGTGAAAGCCAGGCAGGCAATTCACCCCTCCACTTT. Encoded protein: CASSESQAGNSPLHF.

This rearrangement joins TRBV7-8 to TRBJ2-7; D gene unclear. The CDR3 has 13 residues. Between the trimmed V and J ends, which lost 2 bases and 6 bases, there was a span of 11 bases. Germline lookup yields CDR1 SGHVS and CDR2 FQNEAQ. The CDR3 is CASSLFSSFEQYF. The CDR3 DNA reads as TGTGCCAGCAGCTTATTTTCCAGTTTCGAGCAGTACTTC.

The chain combines TRBV2 with TRBJ1-2, with D maybe TRBD1 (5 bases). The CDR3 runs to 17 residues. Germline CDR1 SNHLY, CDR2 FYNNEI. Trimming took off 2 bases at V and 3 bases at J, with 19 bases between the two ends. Here the CDR3 reads CASSELPTGQGHYGYTF. The CDR3 DNA is TGTGCCAGCAGTGAATTACCCACAGGCCAAGGGCACTATGGCTACACCTTC.

This chain links TRBV28 with TRBJ1-2; 10 bases are a match to TRBD1. This CDR3 region has 15 residues. Germline trimming cut 5 bases from V and 3 bases from J; bases unmatched to any gene: 6. CDR1 and CDR2 from the germline V gene are MDHEN and SYDVKM. CDR3 DNA: TGTGCCAGCAGTAGTCCCGGGACAGGGGACTATGGCTACACCTTC. The encoded protein is CASSSPGTGDYGYTF.

The V gene is TRBV28, the J gene TRBJ1-5; D is ambiguous. Trimming left V 9 bases short and J 6 bases short, with 12 bases between. Germline CDR1 is MDHEN and CDR2 is SYDVKM. The length of the CDR3 is 12 residues. CDR3 DNA sequence: TGTGCCAGTACTCGCCCGTTTCAGCCCCAGCATTTT. Protein sequence: CASTRPFQPQHF. Combining the CDR3 with reference TRBV28 and TRBJ1-5 gives the whole variable domain DVKVTQSSRYLVKRTGEKVFLECVQDMDHENMFWYRQDPGLGLRLIYFSYDVKMKEKGDIPEGYSVSREKKERFSLILESASTNQTSMYLCASTRPFQPQHFGDGTRLSIL.

The rearrangement joins TRBV5-1 to TRBJ1-1, with D maybe TRBD1 (6 bases). Trimming left V 4 bases short and J 0 bases short, with 13 bases between. Germline CDR1 reads SGHRS; CDR2 reads YFSETQ. The CDR3 is 15 residues long. CDR3 protein: CASSPGQPMNTEAFF. The CDR3 DNA reads as TGCGCCAGCAGCCCCGGACAGCCCATGAACACTGAAGCTTTCTTT.

This chain joins TRBV6-1 and TRBJ1-2, with D possibly being TRBD1 (5 bases). Germline V CDR1 and CDR2: MNHNS, SASEGT. The V end lost 2 bases, the J end lost 6 bases, and 16 bases lay between the germline ends. This CDR3 comprises 15 residues. The CDR3 sequence: CASSENGGLSNGYTF. DNA of the CDR3: TGTGCCAGCAGTGAAAACGGGGGACTATCGAATGGCTACACCTTC.